The clone carrying this TCR beta chain is termed medium-sized. Antigen specificity is unknown. Patients with alopecia areata provided lesional scalp punch biopsies as well as peripheral blood. The data derive from a study of CD8+ T cells in alopecia areata. Study outcomes and limitations: With patients, TCR sharing proved less clear than in mice, a difference possibly related to HLA.

In germline, CDR1 is LNHNV, CDR2 YYDKDF (reference sequence). The CDR3 runs 16 residues. Trimming cost V 0 bases and J 4 bases; bases outside gene matches: 5. cDNA reverse transcribed from extracted RNA served as the sequencing template. Generated by immunoSEQ multiplex PCR, the TCRdb table keeps only in-frame clones and is missing some. The sample includes under 65,000 clones, around 47% of them seen just once. This TCR came from a human donor with alopecia areata. This chain uses TRBV15 with TRBJ2-3, with 9 bases identical to TRBD1. The sequencing input was NKG2D-low CD8+ T cells sorted from blood. The CDR3 sequence: CATSRDQGTGSDTQYF. The CDR3 DNA follows: TGTGCCACCAGCAGAGATCAGGGGACAGGGTCAGATACGCAGTATTTT.